These T cell receptor beta chains were read from a single sample in a study of CD8+ T cells in alopecia areata. The data were produced by immunoSEQ multiplex PCR, yet TCRdb's version contains in-frame clones alone and is incomplete. The profile shows approximately 150,000 clones, 55% of them singletons. Sequencing was done on a sample of CD4+ T cells sorted from blood. These receptors were collected from a human donor in good health. Each CDR3 is given with its conserved first and last residue. A D gene is named only where the DNA matches it firmly.

>TRBD1|TRBV6-6|TRBJ2-7
TGTGCCAGCAGTTACCGGGCAGGGGGCAGAAACGAGCAGTACTTC
CASSYRAGGRNEQYF
>TRBD1|TRBV28|TRBJ1-2
TGTGCCACCCCCGGCGGGACAGGGGAATCTGGCTACACCTTC
CATPGGTGESGYTF
>NA|TRBV27|TRBJ2-5
TGTGCCAGCAGTCCCCTCGTGGGAGGAGCCGGGTTGACCCAGTACTTC
CASSPLVGGAGLTQYF
>NA|TRBV29-1|TRBJ1-2
TGCAGCGTTGCCCCGGGACAAGGTAGTGGCTACACCTTC
CSVAPGQGSGYTF
>NA|TRBV6-6|TRBJ2-4
TGTGCCAGCAGTTACTCGAATCGGGAGCACTTC
CASSYSNREHF
>NA|TRBV9|TRBJ2-3
TGTGCCAGCAGCGTAGGGCACACAGATACGCAGTATTTT
CASSVGHTDTQYF
>NA|TRBV11-2|TRBJ2-3
TGTGCCAGCAGCGAATCCCCGGGAGTCGGGACAGATACGCAGTATTTT
CASSESPGVGTDTQYF
>NA|TRBV5-1|TRBJ2-3
TGCGCCAGCAGGGTCGGGAATGTTGCAGATACGCAGTATTTT
CASRVGNVADTQYF
>TRBD2|TRBV29-1|TRBJ2-5
TGCAGCGTGCCGGGACTAGCGGAAGAGACCCAGTACTTC
CSVPGLAEETQYF
>NA|TRBV5-4|TRBJ1-1
TGTGCCAGCAGCCCGGGACTCAGGAACACTGAAGCTTTCTTT
CASSPGLRNTEAFF